This paragraph reports one TCR beta chain. Other DNA sequences from this sample encode an identical CDR3 as well. This sample stems from a study of T cell responses to AZD1222 COVID-19 vaccine. Assay: immunoSEQ multiplex PCR; the TCRdb copy retains only in-frame clones and omits some. The data hold about 93,000 clones, with approximately 92% observed a single time. The V end lost 5 bases, the J end lost 0 bases, and 10 bases lay between the germline ends. Per germline, CDR1 GTSNPN and CDR2 SVGIG (reference sequence). This CDR3 is 13 amino acids long. The gene calls are TRBV30 and TRBJ1-1, with D hard to call. Here the sequenced sample was peripheral blood, taken 28 days after the second AZD1222 dose. The TCR originated in an adult who received the AZD1222 COVID-19 vaccine. The CDR3: CAWRRLLNTEAFF. CDR3 nucleotides: TGTGCCTGGCGAAGACTCTTGAACACTGAAGCTTTCTTT.